Following are 27 T cell receptor beta chains from one sample sequenced in a study of T-cell reconstitution after alpha-beta-depleted transplantation in children (dated by TCRdb to the mid-2010s). Explained via the paper, the treatment or condition label denotes: allogeneic hematopoietic cell transplantation with graft depleted of TCRalphabeta T cells and CD19 B cells. The library was prepared using PCR. Sequencing relied on an Illumina HiSeq 2500. TCR library preparation used molecular barcoding, with unique molecular identifiers applied to normalize quantification of the TCRbeta repertoire. The raw public reads went through TCRdb reprocessing: fastp at Q25, MiXCR clone calling, in-frame beta chains kept. Merged by CDR3 protein, the rows form single entries marked with the most common genes and DNA. The sample includes around 490,000 distinct CDR3 sequences, with about an eighth observed a single time. In total, the top ten clones hold approximately 14% of the sample.

Sequencing used PBMCs, mostly from graft donor cells, obtained 180 days after TCRalphabeta/CD19-depleted stem cell transplant. These TCRs come from a female patient aged 2-9 years who had a stem cell transplant for aplastic anemia, so the T cells may come from the graft donor.

This rearrangement joins TRBV12-5 to TRBJ1-2; 7 nucleotides match TRBD1. CDR3 size: 14 residues. Germline V CDR1 and CDR2: LGHNT, FRNRAP. Losses at the gene ends were 4 bases for V and 1 base for J; bases not matched to a gene: 3. The CDR3 spells CASGSGQDNYGYTF. CDR3 coding DNA: TGTGCTAGTGGTTCCGGACAGGATAACTATGGCTACACCTTC. The variable domain in full, completed from reference TRBV12-5 and TRBJ1-2, reads DARVTQTPRHKVTEMGQEVTMRCQPILGHNTVFWYRQTMMQGLELLAYFRNRAPLDDSGMPKDRFSAEMPDATLATLKIQPSEPRDSAVYFCASGSGQDNYGYTFGSGTRLTVV.

The V gene is TRBV27, the J gene TRBJ1-2; TRBD1 matches 10 bases. CDR1 is MNHEY, CDR2 SMNVEV, per germline (reference sequence). Trimming took 6 bases from V and 3 from J; bases not matched to a gene: 7. The length of the CDR3 is 15 residues. CDR3 sequence reads: CASSLGQGHHYGYTF. Written as DNA, the CDR3 is TGTGCCAGCAGCCTGGGACAGGGGCATCACTATGGCTACACCTTC.

This clonotype was seen a handful of times. V and J are TRBV7-2 and TRBJ2-7, with D possibly being TRBD1 (6 bases). Germline CDR1 and CDR2: SGHTA and FQGNSA. The CDR3 extends over 16 amino acids. Trimming removed 5 bases from V and 1 base from J, with 18 bases in between. This CDR3 is CASSPRVSGVSYEQYF. The CDR3 DNA is TGTGCCAGCAGCCCTCGGGTCTCAGGGGTTTCCTACGAGCAGTACTTC.

V is TRBV20-1 and J is TRBJ1-1; D gene ambiguous. Trimming left V 5 bases short and J 0 bases short, with 10 bases between. Germline-derived CDR1 and CDR2 are DFQATT and SNEGSKA (reference sequence). The CDR3 consists of 13 residues. The CDR3 loop is CSAHKPVNTEAFF. CDR3 bases: TGCAGTGCTCATAAACCAGTGAACACTGAAGCTTTCTTT.

This sequence joins TRBV2 and TRBJ2-3, with 7 nucleotides matching TRBD2. The CDR3 length is 16 residues. The V gene end was trimmed by 6 bases and the J gene end by 2 bases; junction bases not matched to a gene: 11. CDR1 and CDR2 (germline): SNHLY, FYNNEI. The CDR3 nucleotides are TGTGCCAGCAGATCTAGACTAGCCCTACTCACAGATACGCAGTATTTT. Its translation is CASRSRLALLTDTQYF. The full variable domain, rest sourced from reference TRBV2 and TRBJ2-3, is EPEVTQTPSHQVTQMGQEVILRCVPISNHLYFYWYRQILGQKVEFLVSFYNNEISEKSEIFDDQFSVERPDGSNFTLKIRSTKLEDSAMYFCASRSRLALLTDTQYFGPGTRLTVL.

As DNA, the CDR3 is TGTGCCAGCAGTTTTCTAGCGGGAGAGGTCTACGAGCAGTACTTC. Protein: CASSFLAGEVYEQYF. The rearrangement joins TRBV6-5 to TRBJ2-7; 10 bases fit TRBD2. CDR1 is MNHEY and CDR2 is SVGAGI in the germline V gene. Trimming took 4 bases from V and 3 from J; bases not matched to a gene: 6. This CDR3 comprises 15 residues.

A remark on this clonotype: In this CDR3 the conserved last residue, phenylalanine or tryptophan, is missing, so a read error is likely. The gene calls are TRBV4-3 and TRBJ1-2, with 10 bases aligning to TRBD1. The CDR3 contains 15 residues. CDR1 is LGHNA, CDR2 YSLEER, per germline. Trimming removed 3 bases from V and 7 bases from J; junction bases left unmatched: 8. CDR3 DNA: TGCGCCAGCAGCCAGGGGACAGGGGTTACGGCTGGCTACACCTCC. Amino acid sequence: CASSQGTGVTAGYTS.

This clonotype was detected only a few times. The CDR3 nucleotides are TGCAGTGCCGGGACTACTTACAATGAGCAGTTCTTC. Amino acid sequence: CSAGTTYNEQFF. The chain links TRBV20-1 to TRBJ2-1; 7 bases agree with TRBD2. Trimming at V came to 6 bases and at J to 4 bases, leaving 3 bases not matched to a gene. CDR3 size: 12 residues. Per the germline V gene, CDR1 is DFQATT and CDR2 is SNEGSKA (reference sequence).

V and J are TRBV6-1 and TRBJ2-7; either TRBD1 or TRBD2 may fit D (7 bases each). Germline V gene sequence: CDR1 MNHNS, CDR2 SASEGT. This CDR3 contains 13 residues. Trimming removed 2 bases at V and 4 bases at J, with 9 bases between. CDR3 amino acids: CASSEQGGYEQYF. CDR3 bases: TGTGCCAGCAGTGAACAGGGGGGGTACGAGCAGTACTTC.

This chain links TRBV3-1 with TRBJ1-1; D is undetermined. Germline V gene sequence: CDR1 LGHDT, CDR2 YNNKEL (reference sequence). The CDR3 spans 15 residues. The V gene lost 2 bases and the J gene lost 3 bases, with 13 bases spanning the gap. The CDR3 DNA reads TGTGCCAGCAGCCAACGTGCCTACGGGGACACTGAAGCTTTCTTT. Residues: CASSQRAYGDTEAFF.

This clonotype was observed at least ten times. V and J are TRBV29-1 and TRBJ2-3, with D tentatively TRBD1 (6 bases). V was pared by 4 bases and J by 5 bases, with 13 bases between. Germline CDR1 and CDR2: SQVTM and ANQGSEA. This CDR3 region has 13 residues. The CDR3 region has the DNA TGCAGCGTTGTGGGGGCCCCCGTAGATACGCAGTATTTT. As protein: CSVVGAPVDTQYF.

This clonotype has more than one count but fewer than ten. V is TRBV7-8 and J is TRBJ2-1, with D unclear. With 4 bases removed from V and 6 bases from J, the gap between germline ends came to 13 bases. CDR1 SGHVS and CDR2 FQNEAQ come from the germline V gene. CDR3 length: 14 amino acids. The CDR3: CASSSLDWTNEQFF. The CDR3, as DNA: TGTGCCAGCAGCTCCCTAGACTGGACCAATGAGCAGTTCTTC.

The CDR3 loop is CSAGGGQGTYNEQFF. CDR3 bases: TGCAGTGCTGGGGGGGGACAGGGGACATACAATGAGCAGTTCTTC. The J gene is TRBJ2-1, the V gene TRBV20-1; 10 bases match TRBD1. Germline CDR1 is DFQATT and CDR2 is SNEGSKA (reference sequence). CDR3 length equals 15 residues. Germline trimming cut 5 bases from V and 4 bases from J; bases unmatched to any gene: 8.

This clonotype was detected only a few times. V is TRBV4-3 and J is TRBJ2-7; the D is unclear. The CDR3 length is 14 residues. V was shortened by 5 bases and J by 3 bases, with 14 bases between the two germline ends. The germline V gene has CDR1 LGHNA and CDR2 YSLEER. CDR3 DNA: TGCGCCAGCAGCTACTCCACTCTCCTCTACGAGCAGTACTTC. Amino acids: CASSYSTLLYEQYF.

The chain is built from TRBV4-3 and TRBJ2-1; a weak D match, TRBD2 (5 bases). CDR1 and CDR2 (germline): LGHNA, YSLEER. Trimming pared 0 bases from V and 9 bases from J, leaving 18 bases between. The CDR3 is made up of 16 amino acids. This chain's CDR3 is CASSQDRLRVGGEQFF. DNA of the CDR3: TGCGCCAGCAGCCAAGACCGTCTGAGGGTCGGCGGTGAGCAGTTCTTC.

CDR3 sequence: CASSKFRDPLAPTNEKLFF. CDR3 DNA: TGTGCCAGCAGCAAGTTCCGGGACCCATTGGCCCCCACGAATGAAAAACTGTTTTTT. The chain recombines TRBV21-1 with TRBJ1-4; TRBD1, as called in the table, went unchecked against the DNA. TRBV21-1 is tagged as a pseudogene. This CDR3 spans 19 amino acids.

DNA for the CDR3: TGCGCCAGCAGCCAAGATCCGGGGGCTGGAAACACCATATATTTT. Translating it yields CASSQDPGAGNTIYF. The chain has TRBV4-3 and TRBJ1-3; TRBD1 might be the D (5 bases). Germline CDR1 reads LGHNA; CDR2 reads YSLEER. V lost 0 bases to trimming and J lost 2 bases, with 8 bases between them. The CDR3 has 15 residues.

The chain has TRBV3-1 and TRBJ2-7; D might be TRBD1 or TRBD2, each matching 5 bases. The CDR3 runs to 14 residues. From germline, CDR1 is LGHDT and CDR2 YNNKEL (reference sequence). Trimming took off 4 bases at V and 4 bases at J, with 14 bases between the two ends. The DNA for the CDR3 is TGTGCCAGCAGCCCTTGGGACCTTATATACGAGCAGTACTTC. Translating it yields CASSPWDLIYEQYF.

This clonotype was counted only a few times. This rearrangement joins TRBV18 to TRBJ1-2; D possibly corresponds to TRBD1 (5 bases). Germline CDR1 is KGHSH and CDR2 is LQKENI. Trimming cost V 6 bases and J 2 bases, with 16 bases left between them. The CDR3 contains 15 residues. In DNA form, the CDR3 reads TGTGCCAGCTCTATTCAGGGTTCTCGGAACTATGGCTACACCTTC. Its translation is CASSIQGSRNYGYTF.

The chain carries TRBV7-9 and TRBJ2-1; D is perhaps TRBD2 (5 bases). From germline, CDR1 is SEHNR and CDR2 FQNEAQ (reference sequence). This CDR3 contains 14 residues. V dropped 2 bases and J dropped 3 bases, with 8 bases sitting between them. CDR3 bases: TGTGCCAGCAGCTTACTAGCTGACTACAATGAGCAGTTCTTC. The encoded protein is CASSLLADYNEQFF. The full variable domain, its missing parts supplied by reference TRBV7-9 and TRBJ2-1, is DTGVSQNPRHKITKRGQNVTFRCDPISEHNRLYWYRQTLGQGPEFLTYFQNEAQLEKSRLLSDRFSAERPKGSFSTLEIQRTEQGDSAMYLCASSLLADYNEQFFGPGTRLTVL.

The V call is TRBV11-1, the J call TRBJ2-7, with 11 bases that match TRBD1. In germline, CDR1 is SGHAT, CDR2 FQDESV (reference sequence). The CDR3 is 14 residues long. Trimming at V came to 5 bases and at J to 5 bases, leaving 5 bases not matched to a gene. This CDR3 reads CASSTRTGGHEQYF. The DNA for the CDR3 is TGTGCCAGCAGCACCCGGACAGGGGGCCACGAGCAGTACTTC.

This chain uses TRBV7-9 with TRBJ2-7, with 11 bases fitting TRBD2. CDR1 and CDR2 from the germline V gene are SEHNR and FQNEAQ (reference sequence). This CDR3 contains 15 residues. V lost 3 bases, J lost 6 bases, and 7 bases stayed unmatched. CDR3 protein: CASSFSGRALGEQYV. The CDR3 bases are TGTGCCAGCAGCTTTAGCGGGAGGGCTCTCGGCGAGCAGTACGTC.

In its sample, this clonotype was seen a few times. The chain is built from TRBV18 and TRBJ2-1, with D possibly matching TRBD2 (6 bases). There are 15 residues in the CDR3. Looked up from germline, CDR1 is KGHSH and CDR2 is LQKENI. V gave up 3 bases and J gave up 4 bases, with 13 bases separating them. The CDR3 here is CASSPLSSAYNEQFF. The CDR3 DNA follows: TGTGCCAGCTCACCTTTGTCTAGCGCTTACAATGAGCAGTTCTTC.

About this clonotype itself: One end of the junction does not line up with germline, which may come from a read error. This chain uses TRBV5-5 with TRBJ1-1; D might be TRBD1 (5 bases). The CDR3 consists of 14 residues. Per germline, CDR1 SGHKS and CDR2 YYEKEE (reference sequence). The CDR3 DNA follows: TGTGCCAGCAGCGCACGGACTGTGGACACTGACGCTTTCTTT. This gives the protein CASSARTVDTDAFF.

This clonotype appeared many times. The rearrangement uses TRBV20-1 and TRBJ1-6; D not certain. Germline loops: CDR1 DFQATT, CDR2 SNEGSKA (reference sequence). This CDR3 is 16 amino acids long. The V and J ends lost 0 bases and 3 bases respectively, with 12 bases between them. This CDR3 reads CSARDQDFVYNSPLHF. CDR3 DNA: TGCAGTGCTAGAGATCAAGATTTCGTCTATAATTCACCCCTCCACTTT.

This clonotype was counted between two and nine times. This chain connects TRBV6-1 to TRBJ2-3; TRBD2 aligns across 10 bases. The CDR3 consists of 17 residues. J was trimmed by 0 bases and V by 5 bases; bases with no gene match: 8. The germline gives CDR1 MNHNS, CDR2 SASEGT. The CDR3 protein is CASSPGLTSGSTDTQYF. The CDR3 DNA is TGTGCCAGCAGTCCCGGCCTGACTAGCGGGAGCACAGATACGCAGTATTTT.

This clonotype occurred a few times. J is TRBJ1-5 and V is TRBV7-9; D not resolved. V was trimmed by 5 bases and J by 5 bases, leaving 7 bases between them. The CDR3 runs to 12 residues. CDR1 and CDR2 (germline): SEHNR, FQNEAQ (reference sequence). CDR3 amino acids: CASSPQDQPQHF. For the CDR3, the DNA is TGTGCCAGCAGCCCGCAAGATCAGCCCCAGCATTTT.